Listed below are T cell receptor beta chains from one sample, sequenced in a study of T cell repertoires in cytomegalovirus infection. A single record per CDR3 protein comes from TCRdb applying MiXCR to the reads. The repertoire holds hundreds of thousands of distinct CDR3 sequences, with 30% to 40% as singletons. The sequencing input was PBMCs. The source is a human donor in good health (CMV status not recorded). Some clones in this sample may be carry-over from other donors' samples. The CDR3 runs from the conserved cysteine through the conserved F or W. The D gene is left open where the match is weak. A row's size may be missing; if present it is once, few, many or a size class.

size	D	V	J	DNA	CDR3
few	NA	TRBV6-1	TRBJ1-5	TGTGCCAGCAGGGACATGAATAGCAATCAGCCCCAGCATTTT	CASRDMNSNQPQHF
many	NA	TRBV7-2	TRBJ2-7	TGTGCCAGCAGCTCGGGACACGATCGGCAGTACTTC	CASSSGHDRQYF
few	TRBD1	TRBV4-3	TRBJ1-2	TGCGCCAGCAGCCAAGACCTCACGGGACAGGGGCTCCGAGCTAACTATGGCTACACCTTC	CASSQDLTGQGLRANYGYTF
NA	TRBD1	TRBV11-2	TRBJ2-3	TGTGCCAGCAGCTTAGTAGCACTGCCTGCGGGACAGGGAGAGGATACGCAGTATTTT	CASSLVALPAGQGEDTQYF
few	TRBD1	TRBV7-6	TRBJ2-2	TGTGCCAGCAGCTTGGACAGGGGCGGGGAGCTGTTTTTT	CASSLDRGGELFF
NA	TRBD1	TRBV12-3/TRBV12-4	TRBJ1-2	TGTGCCAGCAGTTTAGGTCGAGGGGACAGGGTCTATGGCTACACCTTC	CASSLGRGDRVYGYTF
NA	NA	TRBV5-3	TRBJ1-4	TGTGCCAGCAGCTTGGCCACAGAGTGGGAAAAACTGTTTTTT	CASSLATEWEKLFF
few	NA	TRBV19	TRBJ1-5	TGTGCCAGTACCTCGGGCCTAGGGGTTGTCAATCAGCCCCAGCATTTT	CASTSGLGVVNQPQHF
few	TRBD1	TRBV12-3/TRBV12-4	TRBJ2-7	TGTGCCAGCAGTTTAGTAGGACAGGGGACGAGCTCCTACGAGCAGTACTTC	CASSLVGQGTSSYEQYF
few	TRBD2	TRBV11-2	TRBJ2-1	TGTGCCAGCAGCTCCCACCTTCTAGCGGGGGGGCCAAGGGAGCAGTTCTTC	CASSSHLLAGGPREQFF
NA	NA	TRBV7-6	TRBJ2-1	TGTGCCAGCAGCCCCATAGGGGGGTCCTACAATGAGCAGTTCTTC	CASSPIGGSYNEQFF
many	NA	TRBV7-6	TRBJ1-3	TGTGCCAGCAGCTTTGGCGGTATGGGGGATGGAAACACCATATATTTT	CASSFGGMGDGNTIYF
NA	TRBD2	TRBV4-1	TRBJ2-7	TGTGCCAGCGGGACTAGCGGTGGAAACGAGCAGTACTTC	CASGTSGGNEQYF
few	NA	TRBV12-3/TRBV12-4	TRBJ1-4	TGTGCCAGCAGTTTCGCCAAGTTGTCTGGAAAACTGTTTTTT	CASSFAKLSGKLFF
few	NA	TRBV12-5	TRBJ2-2	TGTGCTAGTGGTTTCCTGACAGGCGGGGACACCGGGGAGCTGTTTTTT	CASGFLTGGDTGELFF
once	TRBD1	TRBV6-8	TRBJ2-5	TGTGCCAGCAGTTACCGCACAGGGGCACAGGAGACCCAGTACTTC	CASSYRTGAQETQYF
few	NA	TRBV5-5	TRBJ2-1	TGTGCCAGCAGCTTGGTATCTAGGGGTGAGCAGTTCTTC	CASSLVSRGEQFF
NA	NA	TRBV28	TRBJ1-5	TGTGCCAGCAAAACCGGGGCAGGGACGAGACAGCCCCAGCATTTT	CASKTGAGTRQPQHF
few	TRBD2	TRBV7-8	TRBJ2-1	TGTGCCAGCAGCCCCCGGGGGGATCTGGGGAATGAGCAGTTCTTC	CASSPRGDLGNEQFF
NA	NA	TRBV19	TRBJ1-2	TGTGACAGTAGTGCGAAAGCCATGGTCAGGGCTGATGGCTACACCTTC	CDSSAKAMVRADGYTF
NA	TRBD2	TRBV23-1	TRBJ2-3	TGCGCCAGCTGCCGGGAGATCCACTTCTATAGCGGGGGGGTCACAGATACGCAGTATTTT	CASCREIHFYSGGVTDTQYF
NA	TRBD2	TRBV29-1	TRBJ2-1	TGCAGCTCCGGGACTAGCGGGATTCTCGATGAGCAGTTCTTC	CSSGTSGILDEQFF
NA	TRBD1	TRBV28	TRBJ1-4	TGTGCCAGCAGTTCAGGGGGCACAGCTAATGAAAAACTGTTTTTT	CASSSGGTANEKLFF
once	NA	TRBV5-1	TRBJ2-1	TGCGCCAGCAGCTTGGAAGGGAGCCGTGAGCAGTTCTTC	CASSLEGSREQFF
NA	TRBD1	TRBV5-4	TRBJ1-5	TGTGCCAGCACCCACAAACGACAGGGTGGGCAGCCCCAGCATTTT	CASTHKRQGGQPQHF
medium-sized	TRBD1	TRBV7-8	TRBJ1-4	TGTGCCAGCAGCCCTTGGGACAGGGGATTGGAAAAACTGTTTTTT	CASSPWDRGLEKLFF
NA	TRBD2	TRBV5-6	TRBJ2-7	TGTGCCAGCAGCAAACTAGCGGGTCAGTCCTACGAGCAGTACTTC	CASSKLAGQSYEQYF
few	NA	TRBV11-2	TRBJ2-7	TGTGCCAGCAGCTACGAACAGGGCTCTTACGAGCAGTACTTC	CASSYEQGSYEQYF
NA	NA	TRBV20-1	TRBJ2-3	TGCAGTGCTCTACCCGGGACGCGGTTTAGCACAGATACGCAGTATTTT	CSALPGTRFSTDTQYF
many	NA	TRBV6-4	TRBJ2-3	TGTGCCAGCAGTGACTCGACGGGGGGCCAATATACGCAGTATTTT	CASSDSTGGQYTQYF
many	NA	TRBV7-2	TRBJ2-3	TGTGCCAGCAGCTTACAAGCGCTTGGCACAGATACGCAGTATTTT	CASSLQALGTDTQYF
NA	NA	TRBV20-1	TRBJ2-1	TGCAGTGCTAGGCGGGGAGACTCCTACAATGAGCAGTTCTTC	CSARRGDSYNEQFF
NA	NA	TRBV4-1	TRBJ1-2	TGCGCCAGCAGCCAAGACACCGGCACCTATGGCTACACCTTC	CASSQDTGTYGYTF
many	NA	TRBV4-2	TRBJ2-6	TGTGCCAGCAGCCAACACGAGTCTGGGGCCAACGTCCTGACTTTC	CASSQHESGANVLTF
many	TRBD2	TRBV7-2	TRBJ2-1	TGTGCCAGCAGCTTAGTAGCGTCTAGCGGGGGGCATAGTAAAGGCAATGAGCAGTTCTTC	CASSLVASSGGHSKGNEQFF
once	TRBD1	TRBV19	TRBJ1-5	TGTGCCAGTAGTATCCTGACAGGGTTGAGTGGCAATCAGCCCCAGCATTTT	CASSILTGLSGNQPQHF
NA	TRBD2	TRBV2	TRBJ2-7	TGTGCCAGCAGTGAAGGGGCTGGGACTAGGGACCACGAGCAGTACTTC	CASSEGAGTRDHEQYF
NA	NA	TRBV7-2	TRBJ2-3	TGTGCCAGCAGCTTATGGTTTGGCAGAGATAGCACAGATACGCAGTATTTT	CASSLWFGRDSTDTQYF
NA	NA	TRBV19	TRBJ2-1	TGTGCCAGTGTTACAGGCCATGAGCAGTTCTTC	CASVTGHEQFF
NA	NA	TRBV20-1	TRBJ1-4	TGCAGTGCCCGGAAGGCTGCAACTAATGAAAAACTGTTTTTT	CSARKAATNEKLFF
NA	NA	TRBV10-2	TRBJ1-5	TGCGCCAGCAGTCCCGCGGGGGATGGGTCCCGTCAGCCCCAGCATTTT	CASSPAGDGSRQPQHF
few	NA	TRBV6-1	TRBJ2-7	TGTGCCAGCAGGAAGATACCCTACGAGCAGTACTTC	CASRKIPYEQYF
few	NA	TRBV6-6	TRBJ2-3	TGTGCCAGCAGAAGATATGCGAGCACAGATACGCAGTATTTT	CASRRYASTDTQYF
many	NA	TRBV7-3	TRBJ1-6	TGTGCCAGCAGCCGCGGGACAAATAATTCACCCCTCCACTTT	CASSRGTNNSPLHF
NA	TRBD1	TRBV7-9	TRBJ2-1	TGTGCCAGCAGAAAGGAGACGAGACAGGGAGATAGCTCCTACAATGAGCAGTTCTTC	CASRKETRQGDSSYNEQFF
many	TRBD1	TRBV7-9	TRBJ1-4	TGTGCCAGCAGCGATACTGGACAGGGGCGTACTAATGAAAAACTGTTTTTT	CASSDTGQGRTNEKLFF
many	NA	TRBV11-2	TRBJ2-1	TGTGCCAGCAGCTTAGCTGAGGCGGGGCCCGAGCAGTTCTTC	CASSLAEAGPEQFF
NA	TRBD2	TRBV5-1	TRBJ2-3	TGCGCCAGCAGCTTGGAGCGGGGGGTAGCAGATACGCAGTATTTT	CASSLERGVADTQYF
few	NA	TRBV2	TRBJ2-7	TGTGCCAGCAGTGGGGGGACGCCCTCCTACGAGCAGTACTTC	CASSGGTPSYEQYF
NA	NA	TRBV2	TRBJ2-7	TGTGCCAGCAGTCAAGGGGGGTTTGTGAAGGACGAGCAGTACTTC	CASSQGGFVKDEQYF
NA	NA	TRBV9	TRBJ1-2	TGTGCCAGCAGGGAACAGACCTATGGCTACACCTTC	CASREQTYGYTF
many	NA	TRBV7-2	TRBJ1-6	TGTGCCAGCAGCTTAGTGAGGGGATATAATTCACCCCTCCACTTT	CASSLVRGYNSPLHF